Below, 24 T cell receptor beta chains from the same sample are listed, as sequenced in a study of T cell responses to AZD1222 COVID-19 vaccine. This table comes from immunoSEQ multiplex PCR, and its TCRdb copy is limited to in-frame clones, with some not included. The sample has roughly 53,000 clones; more than 80% are singletons. This material consisted of peripheral blood, taken on day 0 of MenACWY control vaccination. These receptors originate from an adult in good health.

The rearrangement joins TRBV27 to TRBJ1-5; possibly TRBD1 for D (6 bases). Trimming took 6 bases from V and 4 from J, leaving 16 bases between them. CDR1 MNHEY and CDR2 SMNVEV come from the germline V gene (reference sequence). The CDR3 has 15 residues. CDR3 residues: CASSPLQGGNQPQHF. CDR3 sequence (DNA): TGTGCCAGCAGCCCCCTACAAGGGGGGAATCAGCCCCAGCATTTT.

This clone turned up a few times. The rearrangement links TRBV20-1 to TRBJ2-7; D ambiguous. The CDR3 length is 11 residues. Germline CDR1 reads DFQATT; CDR2 reads SNEGSKA (reference sequence). Trimming stripped 5 bases from V and 2 bases from J, with 7 bases between. The CDR3 DNA reads TGCAGTGCTTCATTAACCTACGAGCAGTACTTC. Translating it yields CSASLTYEQYF.

V is TRBV5-1 and J is TRBJ1-4; weak D call: TRBD1 (5 bases). This CDR3 is 14 amino acids long. Germline CDR1 and CDR2: SGHRS and YFSETQ. Trimming took 4 bases from V and 3 from J, leaving 10 bases between them. The CDR3 is CASSPRDPNEKLFF. The CDR3 nucleotides read TGCGCCAGCAGCCCCAGGGACCCTAATGAAAAACTGTTTTTT.

J is TRBJ2-7 and V is TRBV28; 12 bases agree with TRBD2. Looked up from germline, CDR1 is MDHEN and CDR2 is SYDVKM. The length of the CDR3 is 15 residues. The J segment lost 6 bases and the V segment lost 6 bases, leaving 9 bases of the junction unmatched. The CDR3 loop is CASRPSSGRAAEQYF. The CDR3 coding sequence is TGTGCCAGCAGACCTTCTAGCGGGAGGGCCGCCGAGCAGTACTTC.

V and J are TRBV4-3 and TRBJ1-5; D is uncertain. Germline V gene data show CDR1 as LGHNA and CDR2 as YSLEER. Trimming took 0 bases from V and 1 from J, leaving 4 bases between them. The CDR3 loop spans 14 amino acids. The CDR3 DNA sequence: TGCGCCAGCAGCCAAGAAAAGAGCAATCAGCCCCAGCATTTT. It specifies CASSQEKSNQPQHF.

The chain recombines TRBV4-3 with TRBJ1-6, with a weak D call TRBD1 (5 bases). V was trimmed by 4 bases and J by 10 bases, leaving 17 bases between them. The CDR3 covers 15 residues. CDR1 is LGHNA, CDR2 YSLEER, per germline. The DNA of the CDR3 is TGCGCCAGCAGCCCCGATTCTGGGGGAGACTCACCCCTCCACTTT. It is translated as CASSPDSGGDSPLHF.

The J gene is TRBJ2-1, the V gene TRBV30; D gene unclear. The CDR3 length is 13 residues. Germline V gives CDR1 GTSNPN, CDR2 SVGIG (reference sequence). Trimming pared 0 bases from V and 6 bases from J, leaving 9 bases between. Here the CDR3 reads CAWSVLVPNEQFF. As DNA, the CDR3 is TGTGCCTGGAGTGTACTGGTTCCCAATGAGCAGTTCTTC.

This clone was recorded only once. This chain connects TRBV11-3 to TRBJ2-1; 9 bases fit TRBD1. Germline-derived CDR1 and CDR2 are SGHNT and YENEEA. The V and J ends lost 1 base and 10 bases, in that order; junction bases with no gene match: 8. This CDR3 has 15 residues. This CDR3 is CASSLGTGALGEQFF. DNA of the CDR3: TGTGCCAGCAGCTTAGGGACAGGGGCCCTTGGGGAGCAGTTCTTC.

V and J are TRBV7-9 and TRBJ2-1, with unresolved D. The CDR3 runs to 13 residues. Germline V gene data show CDR1 as SEHNR and CDR2 as FQNEAQ (reference sequence). V lost 5 bases and J lost 6, with 11 bases in between. The CDR3 DNA reads as TGTGCCAGCAGCGACCGCCTGGGCAATGAGCAGTTCTTC. This codes for CASSDRLGNEQFF.

The J gene is TRBJ1-3, the V gene TRBV9, with unresolved D. This CDR3 region has 15 residues. Trimming left V 0 bases short and J 4 bases short, with 11 bases between. CDR1 and CDR2 (germline): SGDLS, YYNGEE. The CDR3 region is CASSVESRPGNTIYF. The DNA of the CDR3 is TGTGCCAGCAGCGTAGAATCTAGGCCCGGAAACACCATATATTTT.

The chain has TRBV4-3 and TRBJ2-7; the match to TRBD1 covers 7 bases. The CDR3 covers 16 residues. The germline V gene encodes CDR1 LGHNA and CDR2 YSLEER. V gave up 0 bases and J gave up 5 bases; unmatched junction bases: 10. Here the CDR3 DNA reads TGCGCCAGCAGCCAAGACGCGACCGGGACAGTGAACGAGCAGTACTTC. Its protein is CASSQDATGTVNEQYF.

The CDR3: CASSQGDRSSSQPQHF. The CDR3 region has the DNA TGTGCCAGCAGCCAAGGGGACAGGTCCTCGAGTCAGCCCCAGCATTTT. V and J are TRBV3-1 (or the pseudogene TRBV3-2) and TRBJ1-5; 8 bases are a match to TRBD1. The CDR3 loop spans 16 amino acids. Unmatched junction bases numbered 8, after V lost 1 base and J lost 6 bases. CDR1 is LGHDT and CDR2 is YNNKEL in the germline V gene (reference sequence).

The chain is built from TRBV4-1 and TRBJ2-4; 7 bases fit TRBD2. This CDR3 region has 15 residues. In germline, CDR1 is MGHRA, CDR2 YSYEKL. J lost 4 bases, V lost 2 bases, and 5 bases had no gene match. The CDR3 loop reads CASSQHGLGKNIQYF. DNA of the CDR3: TGCGCCAGCAGCCAACACGGACTAGGGAAAAACATTCAGTACTTC.

Relative to its sample, this clone is medium-sized. The chain couples TRBV5-4 to TRBJ2-1; 10 bases line up with TRBD2. The trim removed 0 bases at V and 9 bases at J, leaving 6 bases unmatched. From germline, CDR1 is SGHNT and CDR2 YYREEE (reference sequence). The CDR3 is 15 amino acids. CDR3 residues: CASSLVSGREAEQFF. The DNA of the CDR3 is TGTGCCAGCAGCTTGGTGAGCGGGAGGGAGGCTGAGCAGTTCTTC.

This chain links TRBV6-5 with TRBJ1-2; TRBD1 matches at 7 bases. V gave up 6 bases and J gave up 4 bases; unmatched junction bases: 11. Germline assignment: CDR1 MNHEY and CDR2 SVGAGI. This CDR3 comprises 15 residues. The DNA of the CDR3 is TGTGCCAGCAGCAACCCAGGGGGTTTCGTCTATGGCTACACCTTC. Translation gives CASSNPGGFVYGYTF.

This clone was observed a single time. The V gene is TRBV28, the J gene TRBJ2-3; 8 bases match TRBD1. The CDR3 sequence is 15 residues long. The ends lost 6 bases at V and 4 bases at J; junction bases unmatched: 9. The germline V gene encodes CDR1 MDHEN and CDR2 SYDVKM. The CDR3: CASSWGTGEADTQYF. DNA for the CDR3: TGTGCCAGCAGCTGGGGGACAGGAGAGGCAGATACGCAGTATTTT.

The chain links TRBV27 to TRBJ1-5; 8 nucleotides agree with TRBD1. The V gene end was trimmed by 6 bases and the J gene end by 3 bases; junction bases not matched to a gene: 10. This CDR3 contains 16 residues. Germline CDR1 MNHEY, CDR2 SMNVEV (reference sequence). This chain's CDR3 is CASRATTGALNQPQHF. The CDR3, as DNA: TGTGCCAGCAGGGCGACGACAGGGGCCCTCAATCAGCCCCAGCATTTT.

The chain employs TRBV18 and TRBJ2-2; D not certain. The germline gives CDR1 KGHSH, CDR2 LQKENI. The V end lost 8 bases, the J end lost 0 bases, and 19 bases lay between the germline ends. The CDR3 is made up of 17 amino acids. Written as DNA, the CDR3 is TGTGCCAGCACGGGTCCCGGCAGGTCTGCGAACACCGGGGAGCTGTTTTTT. Its protein is CASTGPGRSANTGELFF.

CDR3 DNA: TGTGCCAGCTCACCAGTCGGGGGAGTACGGACCGGGGAGCTGTTTTTT. Its translation is CASSPVGGVRTGELFF. The chain has TRBV18 and TRBJ2-2, with D possibly TRBD2 on 6 matching bases. This CDR3 is built from 16 residues. Trimming stripped 2 bases from V and 5 bases from J, with 15 bases between. Germline CDR1 reads KGHSH; CDR2 reads LQKENI.

The rearrangement links TRBV29-1 to TRBJ2-5; D remains ambiguous. In germline, CDR1 is SQVTM, CDR2 ANQGSEA. The V gene lost 3 bases and the J gene lost 5 bases, with 13 bases spanning the gap. The CDR3 is made up of 13 amino acids. The CDR3 sequence: CSVEVTAWETQYF. The CDR3 DNA reads as TGCAGCGTTGAGGTAACCGCCTGGGAGACCCAGTACTTC.

This clone has a handful of counts. The chain carries TRBV19 and TRBJ1-1; TRBD1 agrees at 7 bases. This CDR3 region has 14 residues. With V trimmed by 9 bases and J by 1 base, 8 bases remained unmatched. Germline V gene data show CDR1 as LNHDA and CDR2 as SQIVND (reference sequence). DNA of the CDR3: TGTGCCAGCGGGCAGGACAGGCGGAACACTGAAGCTTTCTTT. Amino acid sequence: CASGQDRRNTEAFF.

The rearrangement joins TRBV4-2 to TRBJ2-1; 14 nucleotides line up with TRBD2. The J segment lost 10 bases and the V segment lost 7 bases, leaving 9 bases of the junction unmatched. CDR3 length: 15 residues. Germline V CDR1 and CDR2: LGHNA, YNFKEQ. DNA of the CDR3: TGTGCCAGCAACGGGGGGACTAGCGGGAGCGGCGAGCAGTTCTTC. This codes for CASNGGTSGSGEQFF.

The chain has TRBV5-3 and TRBJ2-7; 11 bases map to TRBD1. TRBV5-3 falls under the ORF class, with uncertain function. V dropped 3 bases and J dropped 0; count of bases not matched to a gene: 20. This CDR3 contains 21 residues. The CDR3 region is CARSSGQGALGSDPISYEQYF. The CDR3 DNA reads TGTGCCAGAAGCTCAGGACAGGGGGCTCTAGGCTCAGACCCGATCTCCTACGAGCAGTACTTC.

The V and J genes are TRBV7-2 and TRBJ1-2; possible D gene TRBD1, 5 bases. The germline CDR1 and CDR2 sequences are SGHTA and FQGNSA. The CDR3 consists of 15 residues. The V end lost 1 base, the J end lost 4 bases, and 13 bases lay between the germline ends. The CDR3 sequence is CASSLGKGASYGYTF. Here the CDR3 DNA reads TGTGCCAGCAGCTTAGGTAAAGGGGCAAGCTATGGCTACACCTTC.